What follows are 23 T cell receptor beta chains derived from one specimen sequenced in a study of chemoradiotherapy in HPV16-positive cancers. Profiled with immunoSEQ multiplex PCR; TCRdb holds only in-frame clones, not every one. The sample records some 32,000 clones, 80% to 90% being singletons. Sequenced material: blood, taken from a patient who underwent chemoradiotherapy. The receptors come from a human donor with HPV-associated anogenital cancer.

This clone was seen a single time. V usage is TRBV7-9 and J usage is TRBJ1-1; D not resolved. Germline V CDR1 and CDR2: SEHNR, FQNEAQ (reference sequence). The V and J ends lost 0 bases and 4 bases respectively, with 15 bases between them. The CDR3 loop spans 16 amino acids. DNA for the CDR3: TGTGCCAGCAGCTTAGCCCTACTGCTTGAGGCCACTGAAGCTTTCTTT. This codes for CASSLALLLEATEAFF.

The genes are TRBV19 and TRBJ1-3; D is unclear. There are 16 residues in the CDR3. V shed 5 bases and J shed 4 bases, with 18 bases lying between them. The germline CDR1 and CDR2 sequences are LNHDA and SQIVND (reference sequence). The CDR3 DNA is TGTGCCAGTAGTCTCGGGTGGGATCAAGGAGGAAACACCATATATTTT. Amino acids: CASSLGWDQGGNTIYF.

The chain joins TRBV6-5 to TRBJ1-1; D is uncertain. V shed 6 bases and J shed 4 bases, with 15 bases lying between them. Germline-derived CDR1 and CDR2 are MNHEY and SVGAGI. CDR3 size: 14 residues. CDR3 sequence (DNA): TGTGCCAGCAGCCGGAAACGCCCGGGCACTGAAGCTTTCTTT. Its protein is CASSRKRPGTEAFF.

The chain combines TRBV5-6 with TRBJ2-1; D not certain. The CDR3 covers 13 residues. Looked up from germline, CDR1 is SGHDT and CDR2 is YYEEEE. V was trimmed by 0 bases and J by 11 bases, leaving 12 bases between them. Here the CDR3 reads CASSLASANQQFF. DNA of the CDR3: TGTGCCAGCAGCTTGGCTTCTGCGAACCAGCAGTTCTTC.

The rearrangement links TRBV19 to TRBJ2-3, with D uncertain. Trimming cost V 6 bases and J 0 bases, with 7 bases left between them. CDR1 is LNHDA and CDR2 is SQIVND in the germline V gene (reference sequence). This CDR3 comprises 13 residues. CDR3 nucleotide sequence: TGTGCCAGTAGGTACAGTAGCACAGATACGCAGTATTTT. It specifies CASRYSSTDTQYF.

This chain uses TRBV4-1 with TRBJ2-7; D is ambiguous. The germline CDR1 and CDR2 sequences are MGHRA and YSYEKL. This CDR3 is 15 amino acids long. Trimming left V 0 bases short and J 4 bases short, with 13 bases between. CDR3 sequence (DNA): TGCGCCAGCAGCCAAGATTCGGGCCTTACGTACGAGCAGTACTTC. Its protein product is CASSQDSGLTYEQYF.

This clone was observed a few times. CDR3 sequence reads: CASSVGQRGTEAFF. The CDR3 nucleotides read TGTGCCAGCAGCGTAGGGCAGAGAGGCACTGAAGCTTTCTTT. This chain connects TRBV9 to TRBJ1-1, with no clear D. Germline V gene lookup returns CDR1 SGDLS and CDR2 YYNGEE. The germline V and J ends were trimmed by 0 bases and 4 bases, with 10 bases remaining between them. The CDR3 has 14 residues.

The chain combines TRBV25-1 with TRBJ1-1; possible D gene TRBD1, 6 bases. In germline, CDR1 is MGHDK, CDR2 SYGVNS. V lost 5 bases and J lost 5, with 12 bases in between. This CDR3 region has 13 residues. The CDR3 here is CASSRQGQTEAFF. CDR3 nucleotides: TGTGCCAGCAGTCGTCAGGGGCAGACTGAAGCTTTCTTT. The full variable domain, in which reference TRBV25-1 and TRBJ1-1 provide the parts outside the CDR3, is EADIYQTPRYLVIGTGKKITLECSQTMGHDKMYWYQQDPGMELHLIHYSYGVNSTEKGDLSSESTVSRIRTEHFPLTLESARPSHTSQYLCASSRQGQTEAFFGQGTRLTVV.

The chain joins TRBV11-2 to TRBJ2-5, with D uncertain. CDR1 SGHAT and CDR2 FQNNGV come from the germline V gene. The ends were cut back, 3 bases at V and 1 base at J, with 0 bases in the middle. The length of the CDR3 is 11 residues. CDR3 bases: TGTGCCAGCAGCTTCCAAGAGACCCAGTACTTC. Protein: CASSFQETQYF.

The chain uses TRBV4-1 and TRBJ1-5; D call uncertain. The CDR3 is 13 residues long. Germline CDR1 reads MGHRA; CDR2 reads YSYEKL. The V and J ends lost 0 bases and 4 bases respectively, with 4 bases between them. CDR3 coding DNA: TGCGCCAGCAGCCAAGACTGGAATCAGCCCCAGCATTTT. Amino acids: CASSQDWNQPQHF.

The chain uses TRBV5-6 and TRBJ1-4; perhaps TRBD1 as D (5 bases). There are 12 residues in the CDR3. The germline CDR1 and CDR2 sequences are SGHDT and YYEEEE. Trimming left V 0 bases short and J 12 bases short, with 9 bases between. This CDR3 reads CASSLAQGELFF. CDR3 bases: TGTGCCAGCAGCTTGGCCCAGGGAGAACTGTTTTTT.

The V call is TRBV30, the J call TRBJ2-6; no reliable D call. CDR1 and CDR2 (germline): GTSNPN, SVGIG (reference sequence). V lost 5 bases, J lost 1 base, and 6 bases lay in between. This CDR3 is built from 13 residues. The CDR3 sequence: CAWSTSGANVLTF. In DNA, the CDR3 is TGTGCCTGGTCCACTTCTGGGGCCAACGTCCTGACTTTC.

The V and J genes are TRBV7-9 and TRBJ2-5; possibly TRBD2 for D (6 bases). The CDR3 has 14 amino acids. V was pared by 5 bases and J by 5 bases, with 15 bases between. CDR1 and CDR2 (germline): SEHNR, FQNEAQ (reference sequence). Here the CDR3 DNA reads TGTGCCAGCAGCCCCTGGGAGGTGGGCGAGACCCAGTACTTC. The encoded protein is CASSPWEVGETQYF.

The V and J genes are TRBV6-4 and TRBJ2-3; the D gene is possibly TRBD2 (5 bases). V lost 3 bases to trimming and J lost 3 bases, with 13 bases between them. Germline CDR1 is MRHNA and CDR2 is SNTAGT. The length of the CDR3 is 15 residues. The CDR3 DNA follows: TGTGCCAGCAGTGAAGGTCGGGGAACGACAGATACGCAGTATTTT. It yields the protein CASSEGRGTTDTQYF.

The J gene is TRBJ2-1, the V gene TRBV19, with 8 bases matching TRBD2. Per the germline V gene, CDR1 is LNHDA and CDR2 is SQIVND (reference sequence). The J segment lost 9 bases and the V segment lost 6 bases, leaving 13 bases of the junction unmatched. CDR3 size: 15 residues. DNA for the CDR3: TGTGCCAGTAGCCCCTCGCCGGGGGGGAGCGTTGAGCAGTTCTTC. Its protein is CASSPSPGGSVEQFF.

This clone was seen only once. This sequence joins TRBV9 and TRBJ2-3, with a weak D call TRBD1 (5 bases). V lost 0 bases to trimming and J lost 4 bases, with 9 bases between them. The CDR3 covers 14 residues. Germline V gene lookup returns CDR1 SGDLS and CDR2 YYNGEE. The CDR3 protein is CASSVESRADTQYF. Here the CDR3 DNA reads TGTGCCAGCAGCGTAGAGTCCAGGGCAGATACGCAGTATTTT.

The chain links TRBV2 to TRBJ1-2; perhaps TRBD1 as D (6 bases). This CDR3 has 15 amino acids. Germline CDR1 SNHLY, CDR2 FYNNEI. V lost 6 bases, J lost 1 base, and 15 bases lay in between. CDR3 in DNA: TGTGCCAGCAGATTTACAGAGGGGGTTAACTATGGCTACACCTTC. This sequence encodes CASRFTEGVNYGYTF.

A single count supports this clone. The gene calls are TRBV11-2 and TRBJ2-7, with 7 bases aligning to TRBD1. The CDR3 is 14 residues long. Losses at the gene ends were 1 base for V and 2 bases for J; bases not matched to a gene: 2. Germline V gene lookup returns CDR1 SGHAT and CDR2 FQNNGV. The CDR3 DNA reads TGTGCCAGCAGCTTAGTACAGGGGACCTACGAGCAGTACTTC. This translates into CASSLVQGTYEQYF.

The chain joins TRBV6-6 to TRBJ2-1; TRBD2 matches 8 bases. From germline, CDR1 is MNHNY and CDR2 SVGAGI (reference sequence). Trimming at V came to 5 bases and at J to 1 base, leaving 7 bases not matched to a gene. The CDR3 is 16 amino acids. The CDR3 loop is CASSLLADPSYNEQFF. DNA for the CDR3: TGTGCCAGCAGTCTACTAGCGGATCCTTCCTACAATGAGCAGTTCTTC.

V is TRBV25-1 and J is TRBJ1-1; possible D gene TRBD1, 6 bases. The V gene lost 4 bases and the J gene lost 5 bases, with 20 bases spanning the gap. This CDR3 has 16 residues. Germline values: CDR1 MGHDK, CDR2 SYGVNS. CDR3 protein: CASSAGTFGGRTEAFF. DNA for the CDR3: TGTGCCAGCAGTGCAGGGACATTCGGAGGGAGGACTGAAGCTTTCTTT.

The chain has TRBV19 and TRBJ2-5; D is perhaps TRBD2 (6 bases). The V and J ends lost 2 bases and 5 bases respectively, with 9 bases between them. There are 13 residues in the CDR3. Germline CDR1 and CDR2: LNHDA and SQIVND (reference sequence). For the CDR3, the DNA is TGTGCCAGTAGTATATCTCGGGGGGAGACCCAGTACTTC. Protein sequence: CASSISRGETQYF.

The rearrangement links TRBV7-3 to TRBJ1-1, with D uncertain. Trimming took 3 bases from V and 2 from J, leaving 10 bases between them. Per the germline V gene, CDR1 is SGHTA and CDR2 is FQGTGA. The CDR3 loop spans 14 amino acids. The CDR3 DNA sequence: TGTGCCAGCAGCTTTGGCAGAGTCAACACTGAAGCTTTCTTT. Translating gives CASSFGRVNTEAFF. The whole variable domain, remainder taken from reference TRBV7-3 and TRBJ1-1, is GAGVSQTPSNKVTEKGKYVELRCDPISGHTALYWYRQSLGQGPEFLIYFQGTGAADDSGLPNDRFFAVRPEGSVSTLKIQRTERGDSAVYLCASSFGRVNTEAFFGQGTRLTVV.

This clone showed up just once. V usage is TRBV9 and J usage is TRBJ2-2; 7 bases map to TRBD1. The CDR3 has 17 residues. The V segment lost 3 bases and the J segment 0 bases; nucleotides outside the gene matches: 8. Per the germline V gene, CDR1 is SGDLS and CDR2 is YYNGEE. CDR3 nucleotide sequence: TGTGCCAGCAGCGGACGACAGGGTACCTCGAACACCGGGGAGCTGTTTTTT. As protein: CASSGRQGTSNTGELFF.